The sequence of this T cell receptor beta chain was determined in a study of blood T cell repertoires in COVID-19. Produced via immunoSEQ multiplex PCR; TCRdb's table is partial and in-frame only. The sample lists 110,000 or so clones; 75% to 90% were seen once. This clone was found once. This CDR3 region has 15 residues. Trimming cost V 6 bases and J 0 bases, with 12 bases left between them. CDR1 and CDR2 (germline): MNHEY, SVGEGT. The sequenced sample consisted of peripheral blood. This sequence joins TRBV6-2 or TRBV6-3 and TRBJ1-5, with D uncertain. The TCR originated in a woman aged 60-75 years with COVID-19, enrolled during active disease. CDR3 sequence reads: CASSIDGNSNQPQHF. CDR3 sequence (DNA): TGTGCCAGCAGCATAGACGGGAATAGCAATCAGCCCCAGCATTTT.